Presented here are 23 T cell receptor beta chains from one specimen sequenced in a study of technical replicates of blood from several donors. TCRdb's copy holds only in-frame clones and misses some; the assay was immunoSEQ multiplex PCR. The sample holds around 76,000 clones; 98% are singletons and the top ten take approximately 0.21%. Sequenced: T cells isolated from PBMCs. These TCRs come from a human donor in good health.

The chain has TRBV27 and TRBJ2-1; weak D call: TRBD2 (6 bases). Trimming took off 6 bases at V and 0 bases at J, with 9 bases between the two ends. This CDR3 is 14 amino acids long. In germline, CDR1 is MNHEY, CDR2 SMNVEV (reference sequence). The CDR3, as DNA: TGTGCCAGCAGGGGAGGCAGCTCCTACAATGAGCAGTTCTTC. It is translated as CASRGGSSYNEQFF.

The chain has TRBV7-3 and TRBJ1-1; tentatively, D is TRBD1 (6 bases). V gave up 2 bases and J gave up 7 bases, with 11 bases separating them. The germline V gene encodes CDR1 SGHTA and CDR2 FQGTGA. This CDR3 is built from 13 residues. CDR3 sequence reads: CASSLQGPGEAFF. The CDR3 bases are TGTGCCAGCAGCTTACAGGGGCCGGGTGAAGCTTTCTTT.

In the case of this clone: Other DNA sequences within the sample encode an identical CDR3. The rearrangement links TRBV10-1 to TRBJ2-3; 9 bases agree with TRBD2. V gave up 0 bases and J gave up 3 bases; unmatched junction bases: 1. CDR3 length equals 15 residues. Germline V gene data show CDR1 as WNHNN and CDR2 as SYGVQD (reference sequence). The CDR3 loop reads CASSESSGRTDTQYF. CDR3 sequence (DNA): TGCGCCAGCAGTGAGTCGAGCGGGAGGACAGATACGCAGTATTTT.

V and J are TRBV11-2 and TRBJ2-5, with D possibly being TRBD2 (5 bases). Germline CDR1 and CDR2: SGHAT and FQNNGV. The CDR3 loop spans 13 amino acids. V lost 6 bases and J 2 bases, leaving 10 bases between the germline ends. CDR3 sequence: CASSFGLQETQYF. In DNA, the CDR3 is TGTGCCAGCAGTTTCGGACTTCAAGAGACCCAGTACTTC. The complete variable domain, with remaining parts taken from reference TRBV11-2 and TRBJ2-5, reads EAGVAQSPRYKIIEKRQSVAFWCNPISGHATLYWYQQILGQGPKLLIQFQNNGVVDDSQLPKDRFSAERLKGVDSTLKIQPAKLEDSAVYLCASSFGLQETQYFGPGTRLLVL.

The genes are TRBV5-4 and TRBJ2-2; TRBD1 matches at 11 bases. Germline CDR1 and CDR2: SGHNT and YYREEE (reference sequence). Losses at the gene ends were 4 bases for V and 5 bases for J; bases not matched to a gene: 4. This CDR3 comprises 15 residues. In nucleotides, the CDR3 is TGTGCCAGCAGCCCGGGGACAGGGGGAACCGGGGAGCTGTTTTTT. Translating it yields CASSPGTGGTGELFF.

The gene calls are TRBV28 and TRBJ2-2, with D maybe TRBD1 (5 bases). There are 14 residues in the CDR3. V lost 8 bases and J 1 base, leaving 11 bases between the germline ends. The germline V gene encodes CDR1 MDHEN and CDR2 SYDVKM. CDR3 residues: CASGSQGNTGELFF. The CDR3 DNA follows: TGTGCCAGCGGATCCCAGGGGAACACCGGGGAGCTGTTTTTT. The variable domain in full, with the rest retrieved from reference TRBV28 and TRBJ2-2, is DVKVTQSSRYLVKRTGEKVFLECVQDMDHENMFWYRQDPGLGLRLIYFSYDVKMKEKGDIPEGYSVSREKKERFSLILESASTNQTSMYLCASGSQGNTGELFFGEGSRLTVL.

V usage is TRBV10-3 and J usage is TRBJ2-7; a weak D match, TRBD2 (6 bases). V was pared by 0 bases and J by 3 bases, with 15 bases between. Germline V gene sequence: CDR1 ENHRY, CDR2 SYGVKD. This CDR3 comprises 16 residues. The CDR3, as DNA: TGTGCCATCAGTGAGTCGGAGGGAGGTCGTGTCTACGAGCAGTACTTC. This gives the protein CAISESEGGRVYEQYF.

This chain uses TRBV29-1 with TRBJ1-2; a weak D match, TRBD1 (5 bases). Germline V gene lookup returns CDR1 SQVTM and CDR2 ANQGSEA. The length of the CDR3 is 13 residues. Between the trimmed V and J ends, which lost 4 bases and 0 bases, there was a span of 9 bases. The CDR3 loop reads CSVVDSANYGYTF. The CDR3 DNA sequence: TGCAGCGTTGTTGACAGTGCTAACTATGGCTACACCTTC.

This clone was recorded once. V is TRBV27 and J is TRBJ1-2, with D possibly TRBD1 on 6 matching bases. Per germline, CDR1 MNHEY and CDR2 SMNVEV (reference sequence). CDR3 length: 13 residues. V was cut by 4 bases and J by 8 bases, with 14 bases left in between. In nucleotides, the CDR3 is TGTGCCAGCAGTTGGGGGGGCAGAACGGGCTACACCTTC. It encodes CASSWGGRTGYTF.

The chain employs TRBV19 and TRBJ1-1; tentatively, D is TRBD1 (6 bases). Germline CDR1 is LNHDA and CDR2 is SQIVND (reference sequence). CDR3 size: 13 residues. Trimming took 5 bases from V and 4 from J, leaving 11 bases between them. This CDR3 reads CASSSLQGTEAFF. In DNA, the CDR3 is TGTGCCAGTAGTTCATTACAGGGCACTGAAGCTTTCTTT. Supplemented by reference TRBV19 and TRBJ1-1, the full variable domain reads DGGITQSPKYLFRKEGQNVTLSCEQNLNHDAMYWYRQDPGQGLRLIYYSQIVNDFQKGDIAEGYSVSREKKESFPLTVTSAQKNPTAFYLCASSSLQGTEAFFGQGTRLTVV.

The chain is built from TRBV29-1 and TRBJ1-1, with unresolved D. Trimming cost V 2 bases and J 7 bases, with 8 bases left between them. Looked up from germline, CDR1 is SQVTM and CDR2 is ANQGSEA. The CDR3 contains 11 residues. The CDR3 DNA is TGCAGCGTTGAAAGCCACAGTGAAGCTTTCTTT. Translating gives CSVESHSEAFF.

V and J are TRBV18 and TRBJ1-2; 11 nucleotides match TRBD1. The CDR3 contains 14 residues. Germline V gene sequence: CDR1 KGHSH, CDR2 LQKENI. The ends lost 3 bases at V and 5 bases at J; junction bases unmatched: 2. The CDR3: CASSPDRGPYGYTF. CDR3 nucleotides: TGTGCCAGCTCACCGGACAGGGGGCCTTATGGCTACACCTTC.

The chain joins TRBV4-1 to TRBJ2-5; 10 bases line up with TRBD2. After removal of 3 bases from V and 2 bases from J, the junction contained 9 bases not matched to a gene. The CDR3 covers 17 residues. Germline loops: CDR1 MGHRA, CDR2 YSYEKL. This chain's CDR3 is CASSHSPPGLAQETQYF. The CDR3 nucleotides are TGCGCCAGCAGCCACTCCCCCCCGGGACTAGCGCAAGAGACCCAGTACTTC.

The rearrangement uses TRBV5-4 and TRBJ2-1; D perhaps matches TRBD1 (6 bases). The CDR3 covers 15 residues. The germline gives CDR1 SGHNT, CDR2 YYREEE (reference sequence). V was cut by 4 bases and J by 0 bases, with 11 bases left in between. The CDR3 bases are TGTGCCAGCAGCCCAGGGGACATCTCCTACAATGAGCAGTTCTTC. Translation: CASSPGDISYNEQFF.

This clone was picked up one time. CDR3: CASSARGANYGYTF. CDR3 bases: TGTGCCAGCAGTGCACGGGGAGCTAACTATGGCTACACCTTC. The chain joins TRBV6-1 to TRBJ1-2; no clear D gene. V dropped 4 bases and J dropped 0 bases, with 9 bases sitting between them. Germline loops: CDR1 MNHNS, CDR2 SASEGT. CDR3 length: 14 amino acids.

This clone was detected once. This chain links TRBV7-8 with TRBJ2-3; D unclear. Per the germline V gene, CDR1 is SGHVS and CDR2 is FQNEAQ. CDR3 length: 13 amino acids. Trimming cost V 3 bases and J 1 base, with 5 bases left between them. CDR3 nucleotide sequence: TGTGCCAGCAGCTTTCCGGGCACAGATACGCAGTATTTT. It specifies CASSFPGTDTQYF.

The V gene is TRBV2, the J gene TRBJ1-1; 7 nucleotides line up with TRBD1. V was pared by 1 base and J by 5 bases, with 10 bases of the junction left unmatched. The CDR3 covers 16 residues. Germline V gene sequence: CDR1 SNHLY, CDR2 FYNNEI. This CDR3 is CASSEDRGRGWTEAFF. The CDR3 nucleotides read TGTGCCAGCAGTGAAGATAGGGGCAGGGGGTGGACTGAAGCTTTCTTT.

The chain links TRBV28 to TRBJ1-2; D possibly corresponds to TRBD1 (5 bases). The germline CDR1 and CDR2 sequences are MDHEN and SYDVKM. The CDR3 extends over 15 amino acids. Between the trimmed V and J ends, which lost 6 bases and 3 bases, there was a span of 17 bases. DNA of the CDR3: TGTGCCAGCAGAACCATTCCCGGGGGGGACTATGGCTACACCTTC. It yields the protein CASRTIPGGDYGYTF.

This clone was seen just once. CDR3 bases: TGTGCCACCGGAACTCAGAACAGGGAAGCGGAGACCCAGTACTTC. It is translated as CATGTQNREAETQYF. V is TRBV21-1 and J is TRBJ2-5; TRBD1, the table's D call, was not compared with the DNA. TRBV21-1 is deemed a pseudogene. This CDR3 has 15 amino acids.

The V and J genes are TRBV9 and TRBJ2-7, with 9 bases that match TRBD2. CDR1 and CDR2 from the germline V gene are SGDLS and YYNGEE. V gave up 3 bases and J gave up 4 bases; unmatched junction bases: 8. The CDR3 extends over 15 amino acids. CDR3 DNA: TGTGCCAGCAGCGGTGCGGGAGGGCCACAGTACGAGCAGTACTTC. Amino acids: CASSGAGGPQYEQYF.

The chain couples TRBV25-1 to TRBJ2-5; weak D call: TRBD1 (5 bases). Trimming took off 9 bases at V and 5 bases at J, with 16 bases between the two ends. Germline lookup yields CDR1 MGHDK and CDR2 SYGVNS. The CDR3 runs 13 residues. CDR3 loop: CASNGRGRETQYF. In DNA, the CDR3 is TGTGCCAGTAATGGTAGGGGTAGGGAGACCCAGTACTTC.

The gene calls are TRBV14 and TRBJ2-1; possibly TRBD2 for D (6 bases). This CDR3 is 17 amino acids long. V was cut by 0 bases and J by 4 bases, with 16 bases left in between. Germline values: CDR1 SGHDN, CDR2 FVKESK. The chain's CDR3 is CASSQEFGGRPYNEQFF. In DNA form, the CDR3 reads TGTGCCAGCAGCCAAGAATTCGGAGGGAGACCGTACAATGAGCAGTTCTTC.

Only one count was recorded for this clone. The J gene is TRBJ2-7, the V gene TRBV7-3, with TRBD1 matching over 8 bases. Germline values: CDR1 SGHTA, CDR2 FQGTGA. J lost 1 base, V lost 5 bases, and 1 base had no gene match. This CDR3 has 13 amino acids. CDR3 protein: CASSRDRSYEQYF. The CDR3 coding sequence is TGTGCCAGCAGCCGGGACAGGTCCTACGAGCAGTACTTC.